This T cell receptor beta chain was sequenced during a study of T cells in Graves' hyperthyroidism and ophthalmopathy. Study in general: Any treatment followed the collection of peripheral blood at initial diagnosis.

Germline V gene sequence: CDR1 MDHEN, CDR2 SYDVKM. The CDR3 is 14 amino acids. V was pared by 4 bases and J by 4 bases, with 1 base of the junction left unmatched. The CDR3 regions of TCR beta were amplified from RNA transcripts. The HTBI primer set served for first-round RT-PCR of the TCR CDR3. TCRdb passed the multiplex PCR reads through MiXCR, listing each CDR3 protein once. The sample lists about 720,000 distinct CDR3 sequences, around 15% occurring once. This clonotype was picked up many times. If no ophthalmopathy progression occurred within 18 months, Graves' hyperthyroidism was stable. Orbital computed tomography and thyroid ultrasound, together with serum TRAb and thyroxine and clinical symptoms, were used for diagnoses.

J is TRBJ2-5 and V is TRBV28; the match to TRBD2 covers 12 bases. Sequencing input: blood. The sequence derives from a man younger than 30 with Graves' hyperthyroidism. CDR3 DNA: TGTGCCAGCAGTTCTAGCGGGGGGGGAGAGACCCAGTACTTC. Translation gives CASSSSGGGETQYF. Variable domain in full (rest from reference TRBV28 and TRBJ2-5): DVKVTQSSRYLVKRTGEKVFLECVQDMDHENMFWYRQDPGLGLRLIYFSYDVKMKEKGDIPEGYSVSREKKERFSLILESASTNQTSMYLCASSSSGGGETQYFGPGTRLLVL.